This T cell receptor beta chain was recorded in a study of blood T cell repertoires in COVID-19. Trimming cost V 1 base and J 3 bases; bases outside gene matches: 5. The CDR3 runs to 15 residues. Germline lookup yields CDR1 MNHEY and CDR2 SMNVEV (reference sequence). Participants' own reports of clinical history determined their cohort assignment. The protocol was immunoSEQ multiplex PCR, while the TCRdb copy is restricted to in-frame clones and leaves out a portion. The profile shows 350,000 or so clones, about 90% of them singletons. The receptor comes from a woman aged 25 to 45 who had been exposed to COVID-19. The rearrangement joins TRBV27 to TRBJ2-7; 8 bases agree with TRBD2. The sequencing sample was made of PBMCs or T cells enriched from blood (not recorded which). The CDR3 DNA reads as TGTGCCAGCAGTTTATTGGGTAGCGGGGTCTACGAGCAGTACTTC. Residues: CASSLLGSGVYEQYF.